The sequence of this TCR beta chain was determined in a study of T cells in Graves' hyperthyroidism and ophthalmopathy. Amplified regions were TCR beta CDR3 sequences from RNA transcripts. The HTBI primer set drove a first-round RT-PCR of the TCR CDR3. TCRdb ran MiXCR on the multiplex PCR reads and lists one entry per CDR3 protein. The repertoire consists of around 350,000 distinct CDR3 sequences, with about 25% occurring once and the leading ten covering more than 60%. Across 18 months, stable Graves' hyperthyroidism was marked by no progression to ophthalmopathy. Participants, patients aged 18 to 65, had newly diagnosed hyperthyroidism with a duration under 2 months. This clonotype was detected a few times. Sequenced: blood. The clonotype was recovered from a man aged 50 to 59 with Graves' hyperthyroidism.

The CDR3 DNA sequence: TGTGCCAGCAGCTCCCTCGTTCCGGGACTAGCGGGAGGCTCCTACGAGCAGTACTTC. This translates into CASSSLVPGLAGGSYEQYF. The chain employs TRBV7-2 and TRBJ2-7; 15 bases agree with TRBD2. Per germline, CDR1 SGHTA and CDR2 FQGNSA. Germline trimming cut 4 bases from V and 0 bases from J; bases unmatched to any gene: 10. The CDR3 sequence is 19 residues long.